Listed below are T cell receptor beta chains from one sample, sequenced in a study of blood T cell repertoires in COVID-19. Data came from immunoSEQ multiplex PCR; TCRdb stores just in-frame clones and leaves some out. The data show hundreds of thousands of clones, 83% seen once. The sample was PBMCs or T cells enriched from blood (not recorded which). All receptors come from a woman in her fifties or sixties who had been exposed to COVID-19. The CDR3 runs from the conserved cysteine through the conserved F or W. D genes are given only for firm matches. The size of a clone is reported for some rows only, either as once, few or many, or as a class for expanded clones.

TRBJ2-7	TRBV5-5	TRBD1	NA	TGTGCCAGCAGCCGGGACAGGGGCTACGAGCAGTACTTC	CASSRDRGYEQYF
TRBJ1-6	TRBV6-5	NA	NA	TGTGCCAGCAGTTCCGGACACCTTAATTCACCCCTCCACTTT	CASSSGHLNSPLHF
TRBJ1-1	TRBV2	NA	NA	TGTGCCAGCAGACAGGGTATCCCGAACACTGAAGCTTTCTTT	CASRQGIPNTEAFF
TRBJ2-5	TRBV7-8	TRBD2	NA	TGTGCCAGCAGTACCGGCGGGGGGTTTAGGGAGACCCAGTACTTC	CASSTGGGFRETQYF
TRBJ1-1	TRBV13	NA	NA	TGTGCCAGCAGCTTAGAGGGCCAGCGACACACAGGCAGCACTGAAGCTTTCTTT	CASSLEGQRHTGSTEAFF
TRBJ2-1	TRBV7-2	TRBD1	NA	TGTGCCAGCAGCTTAGGGACAGGGGTCTTGAATGAGCAGTTCTTC	CASSLGTGVLNEQFF
TRBJ2-7	TRBV7-9	NA	NA	TGTGCCAGCAGCCCCGCTAGCGCCGACGAGCAGTACTTC	CASSPASADEQYF
TRBJ1-5	TRBV28	NA	NA	TGTGCCAGCAGTTTTGAAGGGGCCCCTGCTAATCAGCCCCAGCATTTT	CASSFEGAPANQPQHF
TRBJ2-3	TRBV12-3/TRBV12-4	NA	NA	TGTGCCAGCACCTTCGTCGCCGGGAATACGCAGTATTTT	CASTFVAGNTQYF
TRBJ2-7	TRBV2	NA	NA	TGTGCCAGCAGTTGGGACAACACCTACGAGCAGTACTTC	CASSWDNTYEQYF
TRBJ1-2	TRBV6-5	NA	many	TGTGCCAGCACCGAACGGGGGGCGAGCTATGGCTACACCTTC	CASTERGASYGYTF
TRBJ2-4	TRBV28	NA	NA	TGTGCCAGCAGTTTATACGCCCCTGGAGACATTCAGTACTTC	CASSLYAPGDIQYF
TRBJ2-1	TRBV5-1	NA	NA	TGCGCCAGCAGCCCTTTAAACGGGGGAGTTGAGCAGTTCTTC	CASSPLNGGVEQFF
TRBJ1-1	TRBV19	NA	NA	TGTGCCAGTAGTATAACAGGGAGCACTGAAGCTTTCTTT	CASSITGSTEAFF
TRBJ2-7	TRBV5-4	TRBD1	NA	TGTGCCAGTAAGTCCGGGACAGGACCCTACGAGCAGTACTTC	CASKSGTGPYEQYF
TRBJ2-7	TRBV13	TRBD2	NA	TGTGCCAGCAGCCCGGGACTAGGCTACGAGCAGTACTTC	CASSPGLGYEQYF
TRBJ1-1	TRBV3-1/TRBV3-2	NA	NA	TGTGCCAGCAGCCCCAGGTTCCCGATCACTGAAGCTTTCTTT	CASSPRFPITEAFF
TRBJ2-7	TRBV19	TRBD1	NA	TGTGCCAGTAGTATCGACAGGGGCCCCTACGAGCAGTACTTC	CASSIDRGPYEQYF
TRBJ2-7	TRBV3-1/TRBV3-2	TRBD1	NA	TGTGCCAGCAGCAGCGGACGAGGGACAGATCAGTACTTC	CASSSGRGTDQYF
TRBJ1-1	TRBV20-1	NA	NA	TGCAGTGCTAGGGCCTACACTGAAGCTTTCTTT	CSARAYTEAFF
TRBJ1-3	TRBV11-2	NA	NA	TGTGCCAGCAGCTCCCTCAGGGGAATAGGAAACACCATATATTTT	CASSSLRGIGNTIYF
TRBJ1-6	TRBV6-5	NA	NA	TGTGCCAGCAGCCCCTCCCGAGATAATTCACCCCTCCACTTT	CASSPSRDNSPLHF
TRBJ1-2	TRBV19	TRBD1	NA	TGTGCCAGTAGGAAGACAGGGGACTATGGCCACACCTTC	CASRKTGDYGHTF
TRBJ1-1	TRBV12-3/TRBV12-4	TRBD1	NA	TGTGCCAGCAGTCCAACAGGGGTTCAAGCTTTCTTT	CASSPTGVQAFF
TRBJ2-3	TRBV3-1/TRBV3-2	NA	NA	TGTGCCAGCAGCCCCAGCTATGGGGGGGCCGCGACGACAGATACGCAGTATTTT	CASSPSYGGAATTDTQYF
TRBJ1-4	TRBV5-6	NA	NA	TGTGCCAGCAGCCTCCACGGCGGGATAATAAGGTCTAATGAAAAACTGTTTTTT	CASSLHGGIIRSNEKLFF
TRBJ1-3	TRBV7-8	NA	few	TGTGCCAGCAGCTTAGCGACTCGGAACCCAGGGAACACCATATATTTT	CASSLATRNPGNTIYF
TRBJ1-2	TRBV6-1	NA	NA	TGTGCCAGCACCCAAATCGGGGAAAACTATGGCTACACCTTC	CASTQIGENYGYTF
TRBJ1-6	TRBV19	NA	NA	TGTGCCAGTAGTACGCGGCAGGGAACCAATTCACCCCTCCACTTT	CASSTRQGTNSPLHF
TRBJ1-1	TRBV6-5	NA	once	TGTGCCACCTCGGCACAGGGGAACACTGAAGCTTTCTTT	CATSAQGNTEAFF
TRBJ1-1	TRBV4-3	NA	NA	TGCGCCAGCAGCCAAGATGGGTCGGGGGGCGAGAACACTGAAGCTTTCTTT	CASSQDGSGGENTEAFF
TRBJ1-2	TRBV9	TRBD1	NA	TGTGCCAGCAGTCAAGGACAGGGTACGGCAGGCTACACCTTC	CASSQGQGTAGYTF
TRBJ2-7	TRBV27	NA	NA	TGTGCCAGCAGTTTACTCGGGGGGGGGACAGACTCCTACGAGCAGTACTTC	CASSLLGGGTDSYEQYF
TRBJ1-3	TRBV7-6	NA	NA	TGTGCCAGCACCCTGGAGGGGTACCTCTCTGGAAACACCATATATTTT	CASTLEGYLSGNTIYF
TRBJ1-6	TRBV5-1	NA	NA	TGCGCCAGCAGCGTCTCGGCGGGGTTGAATTCACCCCTCCACTTT	CASSVSAGLNSPLHF
TRBJ2-3	TRBV9	TRBD2	NA	TGTGCCAGCAGCCCCCAACATAGCGGGGGGCTCACAGATACGCAGTATTTT	CASSPQHSGGLTDTQYF
TRBJ1-5	TRBV19	TRBD1	NA	TGTGCCAGTAGCCCTAACAGGGGGCCAGATCAGCCCCAGCATTTT	CASSPNRGPDQPQHF